The 15 T cell receptor beta chains given below trace back to one sample, sequenced in a study of blood T cell repertoires in COVID-19. Here immunoSEQ multiplex PCR was the method, and the copy in TCRdb shows in-frame clones only, minus some. The repertoire has fewer than 350,000 clones, 65% to 90% of them found once; the top ten carry around 4.5%. Sequencing was performed on PBMCs or T cells enriched from blood (not recorded which). The receptors derive from a woman aged 40 to 50 with acute COVID-19.

The chain is built from TRBV9 and TRBJ2-2; 8 positions agree with TRBD2. Germline V gene lookup returns CDR1 SGDLS and CDR2 YYNGEE. The CDR3 is 17 amino acids. The V gene end was trimmed by 0 bases and the J gene end by 4 bases; junction bases not matched to a gene: 8. DNA of the CDR3: TGTGCCAGCAGCGTAGTGGACGGCGGGAGGTCCACCGGGGAGCTGTTTTTT. Translated: CASSVVDGGRSTGELFF.

The rearrangement joins TRBV6-5 to TRBJ2-2, with 7 bases identical to TRBD2. Germline lookup yields CDR1 MNHEY and CDR2 SVGAGI. The CDR3 contains 15 residues. V lost 6 bases to trimming and J lost 5 bases; unmatched junction nucleotides: 9. The CDR3 region has the DNA TGTGCCAGCAGAAGGGAGGGTTTGTATACCGGGGAGCTGTTTTTT. Translated, it gives CASRREGLYTGELFF.

The count of this clone is one. Here the CDR3 DNA reads TGTGCCAGCTCGAGCGGGAGATCGACAGATACGCAGTATTTT. Protein sequence: CASSSGRSTDTQYF. The gene calls are TRBV11-2 and TRBJ2-3; 8 bases align to TRBD2. The CDR3 is made up of 14 amino acids. The trim removed 8 bases at V and 3 bases at J, leaving 7 bases unmatched. The germline V gene has CDR1 SGHAT and CDR2 FQNNGV.

This clone appeared a single time. The chain links TRBV19 to TRBJ1-5, with 7 nucleotides matching TRBD1. Germline CDR1 and CDR2: LNHDA and SQIVND (reference sequence). CDR3 length equals 14 residues. V was clipped by 10 bases and J by 1 base; unmatched bases: 7. This CDR3 is CATQDRASNQPQHF. The CDR3 nucleotides are TGTGCCACCCAAGACAGGGCCAGCAATCAGCCCCAGCATTTT. The full variable domain, completed using reference TRBV19 and TRBJ1-5, is DGGITQSPKYLFRKEGQNVTLSCEQNLNHDAMYWYRQDPGQGLRLIYYSQIVNDFQKGDIAEGYSVSREKKESFPLTVTSAQKNPTAFYLCATQDRASNQPQHFGDGTRLSIL.

DNA for the CDR3: TGTGCCAGAAGCCCCGGACAGTCAAGCAATCAGCCCCAGCATTTT. This translates into CARSPGQSSNQPQHF. V gene TRBV7-5 combines with J gene TRBJ1-5; the tabulated D call, TRBD1, remains unverified against the DNA. TRBV7-5 is described as a pseudogene. The CDR3 is 15 residues long.

This chain links TRBV5-8 with TRBJ2-2; TRBD1 matches 7 bases. The CDR3 is 13 amino acids. The trim removed 5 bases at V and 5 bases at J, leaving 3 bases unmatched. CDR1 and CDR2 (germline): SGHTS, YDEGEE. The CDR3 DNA reads as TGTGCCAGCAGGCTACAGGGGACCGGGGAGCTGTTTTTT. Amino acids: CASRLQGTGELFF.

Only one count was recorded for this clone. The gene calls are TRBV19 and TRBJ2-7; TRBD2 matches at 11 bases. This CDR3 comprises 16 residues. In germline, CDR1 is LNHDA, CDR2 SQIVND (reference sequence). The V gene end was trimmed by 5 bases and the J gene end by 1 base; junction bases not matched to a gene: 7. CDR3 bases: TGTGCCAGTAGTTCAAATCGACTAGCGGGGTCCTACGAGCAGTACTTC. Translated: CASSSNRLAGSYEQYF.

The chain carries TRBV27 and TRBJ2-7, with D maybe TRBD2 (5 bases). The V gene's germline CDR1 is MNHEY and CDR2 SMNVEV (reference sequence). Trimming removed 6 bases from V and 2 bases from J, with 17 bases in between. This CDR3 is built from 15 residues. For the CDR3, the DNA is TGTGCCAGCAGCAATCCGGGGTCAAATACCTACGAGCAGTACTTC. It specifies CASSNPGSNTYEQYF.

The chain combines TRBV18 with TRBJ1-6; 12 nucleotides agree with TRBD1. The V gene end was trimmed by 4 bases and the J gene end by 7 bases; junction bases not matched to a gene: 2. The CDR3 runs 15 residues. Germline CDR1 and CDR2: KGHSH and LQKENI. This CDR3 reads CASSRGTGGNSPLHF. In nucleotides, the CDR3 is TGTGCCAGCTCACGAGGGACAGGGGGCAATTCACCCCTCCACTTT.

This chain uses TRBV7-9 with TRBJ2-7, with TRBD1 matching 7 bases. The CDR3 sequence is 14 residues long. V lost 5 bases to trimming and J lost 0 bases; unmatched junction nucleotides: 4. Germline loops: CDR1 SEHNR, CDR2 FQNEAQ (reference sequence). DNA of the CDR3: TGTGCCAGCAGCCTGACAGGGCCCTCCTACGAGCAGTACTTC. Translating it yields CASSLTGPSYEQYF.

This clone was seen more than once but under ten times. This chain joins TRBV20-1 and TRBJ1-2, with D possibly being TRBD1 (5 bases). V was clipped by 2 bases and J by 13 bases, with 14 bases between them. From germline, CDR1 is DFQATT and CDR2 SNEGSKA (reference sequence). The CDR3 extends over 11 amino acids. The CDR3 loop is CSARKDTSLTF. DNA for the CDR3: TGCAGTGCTAGAAAGGACACCTCCCTCACCTTC.

The rearrangement links TRBV4-3 to TRBJ1-2; 10 bases agree with TRBD1. The CDR3 loop spans 15 amino acids. Germline CDR1 reads LGHNA; CDR2 reads YSLEER. The trim removed 3 bases at V and 8 bases at J, leaving 9 bases unmatched. Written as DNA, the CDR3 is TGCGCCAGCAGCCAGACGACAGGGGGCACGGGAGGCTACACCTTC. This codes for CASSQTTGGTGGYTF.

The rearrangement uses TRBV3-1 (or the pseudogene TRBV3-2) and TRBJ1-1, with D perhaps matching TRBD1 (5 bases). Germline V gives CDR1 LGHDT, CDR2 YNNKEL (reference sequence). The germline V and J ends were trimmed by 4 bases and 3 bases, with 12 bases remaining between them. This CDR3 has 14 amino acids. The CDR3 region is CASSRGVGDTEAFF. The DNA for the CDR3 is TGTGCCAGCAGCCGCGGCGTAGGGGACACTGAAGCTTTCTTT.

The J gene is TRBJ2-1, the V gene TRBV5-1; TRBD1 agrees at 8 bases. This CDR3 region has 19 residues. Looked up from germline, CDR1 is SGHRS and CDR2 is YFSETQ. Trimming cost V 4 bases and J 4 bases; bases outside gene matches: 19. The CDR3 reads CASSASGTGNPYRYNEQFF. DNA for the CDR3: TGCGCCAGCAGCGCCTCCGGGACAGGAAACCCCTATAGATACAATGAGCAGTTCTTC. Using reference TRBV5-1 and TRBJ2-1 for the parts outside the CDR3, the full variable domain is KAGVTQTPRYLIKTRGQQVTLSCSPISGHRSVSWYQQTPGQGLQFLFEYFSETQRNKGNFPGRFSGRQFSNSRSEMNVSTLELGDSALYLCASSASGTGNPYRYNEQFFGPGTRLTVL.

The gene calls are TRBV5-5 and TRBJ1-4; 8 bases agree with TRBD1. Germline V lookup: CDR1 SGHKS, CDR2 YYEKEE (reference sequence). This CDR3 is built from 14 residues. V lost 3 bases to trimming and J lost 7 bases; unmatched junction nucleotides: 5. The CDR3 DNA is TGTGCCAGCAGCTGGGGACAGGAAAGTGAAAAACTGTTTTTT. It encodes CASSWGQESEKLFF.